This T cell receptor (beta chain) was captured by sequencing in a study of blood T cell repertoires in COVID-19. Study context: PBMCs, B-cell-depleted T cells, or T cells provided the cDNA or gDNA that made up the material.

Germline loops: CDR1 MNHNY, CDR2 SVGAGI (reference sequence). V lost 0 bases and J lost 6; bases outside the gene matches: 6. The CDR3 runs to 16 residues. Sequencing was performed with immunoSEQ multiplex PCR; in TCRdb, only in-frame clones are kept and a portion is missing. The sample lists 200,000 to 250,000 clones, roughly 75% seen once, with 4.5% to 7% in the top ten. The sequence derives from a woman between 65 and 79 years old with acute or convalescent COVID-19. Sequencing was performed on peripheral blood. This chain joins TRBV6-6 and TRBJ2-1; 9 bases are a match to TRBD2. The CDR3 DNA sequence: TGTGCCAGCAGTTACTCGGCTAGCGGGAACTCCAATGAGCAGTTCTTC. Translated, it gives CASSYSASGNSNEQFF.